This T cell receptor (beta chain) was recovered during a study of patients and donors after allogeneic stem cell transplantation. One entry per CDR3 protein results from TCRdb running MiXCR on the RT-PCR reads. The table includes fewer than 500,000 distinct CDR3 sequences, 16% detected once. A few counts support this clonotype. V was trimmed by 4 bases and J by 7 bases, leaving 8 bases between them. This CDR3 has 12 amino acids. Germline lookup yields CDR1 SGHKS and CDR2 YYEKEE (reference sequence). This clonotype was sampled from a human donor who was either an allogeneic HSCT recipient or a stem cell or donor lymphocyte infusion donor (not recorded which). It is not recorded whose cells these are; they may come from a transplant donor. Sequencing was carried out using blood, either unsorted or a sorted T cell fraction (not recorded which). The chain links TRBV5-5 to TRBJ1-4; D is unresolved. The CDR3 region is CASSHSSEKLFF. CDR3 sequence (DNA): TGTGCCAGCAGCCATAGTAGTGAAAAACTGTTTTTT.